This T cell receptor (beta chain) came from a study of shared clonotypes between healthy human individuals. Study-level points and caveats: Sorted-subset samples were not fully sequenced, rarefaction indicated. Generally, naive subsets came out with larger estimated richness than memory subsets. Few donors restricted represented genetic and exposure-history diversity.

Genomic DNA of each subset was evenly split across several immunoSEQ plates. Clones were sequenced by immunoSEQ multiplex PCR, and TCRdb holds only the in-frame ones, with some missing. Of about 680,000 clones in the sample, 55% to 75% were seen once. In its sample, this clone was seen a few times. The antigen remains undetermined. The ends were cut back, 2 bases at V and 0 bases at J, with 5 bases in the middle. The CDR3 length is 13 residues. In germline, CDR1 is SGHRS, CDR2 YFSETQ. The receptor comes from a woman in her twenties or thirties in good health. The chain carries TRBV5-1 and TRBJ1-1; no clear D gene. The specimen sequenced was memory CD4+ T cells sorted from blood. Subset in this sample: CD45RA-negative fraction. CDR3 nucleotide sequence: TGCGCCAGCAGCTTCAGCATGAACACTGAAGCTTTCTTT. It specifies CASSFSMNTEAFF.